This passage covers 26 T cell receptor beta chains from one sample sequenced in a study of lung T cells in sarcoidosis with Löfgren's syndrome. Each CDR3 protein gets one entry after TCRdb re-called the reads with MiXCR. The sample lists around 2,900 distinct CDR3 sequences, 25% to 30% occurring once. Source material: CD4+ T cells from bronchoalveolar lavage. These receptors came from a human donor with sarcoidosis (Löfgren's syndrome or another form), or a control subject (not recorded which).

This clonotype is medium-sized within its sample. The CDR3 sequence: CSASNRRNQPQHF. For the CDR3, the DNA is TGCAGTGCATCAAACAGGAGAAATCAGCCCCAGCATTTT. The rearrangement uses TRBV20-1 and TRBJ1-5; perhaps TRBD1 as D (5 bases). Germline V gives CDR1 DFQATT, CDR2 SNEGSKA (reference sequence). The V end lost 6 bases, the J end lost 4 bases, and 13 bases lay between the germline ends. The CDR3 extends over 13 amino acids.

This clonotype was seen more than once but under ten times. A much larger clone differs from this one at a single base, so this may be a read error. The chain recombines TRBV3-1 with TRBJ2-5; maybe TRBD2 (6 bases). This CDR3 contains 15 residues. In germline, CDR1 is LGHDT, CDR2 YNNKEL (reference sequence). Trimming left V 1 base short and J 5 bases short, with 14 bases between. The CDR3 loop reads CASSQVGGDAETQYF. Here the CDR3 DNA reads TGTGCCAGCAGCCAAGTTGGCGGGGACGCGGAGACCCAGTACTTC.

To note about this clonotype: The missing conserved phenylalanine or tryptophan at the end of this CDR3 makes a read error likely. V usage is TRBV25-1 and J usage is TRBJ1-6, with TRBD1 as a possible D gene (5 bases). V was pared by 3 bases and J by 4 bases, with 13 bases between. The CDR3 sequence is 16 residues long. Germline CDR1 MGHDK, CDR2 SYGVNS. The CDR3 DNA sequence: TGTGCCAGCAGTGACCTGACTGGGGGGTATAATTCACCCCTCCACCTT. Amino acid sequence: CASSDLTGGYNSPLHL.

As concerns this clonotype: A much larger clone sits a single nucleotide away, making a read error possible. This rearrangement joins TRBV11-3 to TRBJ2-6; 7 bases are a match to TRBD2. This CDR3 has 17 amino acids. Trimming took 5 bases from V and 13 from J; bases not matched to a gene: 20. Per germline, CDR1 SGHNT and CDR2 YENEEA. The CDR3 protein is CASSLGGNSPQHQVLTF. In nucleotides, the CDR3 is TGTGCCAGCAGCCTCGGGGGGAACAGCCCTCAACATCAGGTCCTGACTTTC. Together with reference TRBV11-3 and TRBJ2-6, the CDR3 gives the full variable domain: EAGVVQSPRYKIIEKKQPVAFWCNPISGHNTLYWYLQNLGQGPELLIRYENEEAVDDSQLPKDRFSAERLKGVDSTLKIQPAELGDSAVYLCASSLGGNSPQHQVLTFGAGSRLTVL.

This clonotype has just a few counts. This could be a read error, since a much larger clone is one nucleotide away. The CDR3 protein is CASSFLNTGELFF. The CDR3 nucleotides are TGTGCCAGCAGCTTCCTTAACACCGGGGAGCTGTTTTTT. This sequence joins TRBV5-4 and TRBJ2-2, with D unresolved. Trimming stripped 2 bases from V and 2 bases from J, with 4 bases between. CDR3 size: 13 residues. Germline CDR1 SGHNT, CDR2 YYREEE (reference sequence).

This clonotype is labeled medium-sized. This sequence joins TRBV15 and TRBJ1-1; no reliable D call. V lost 2 bases to trimming and J lost 1 base, with 8 bases between them. The CDR3 spans 14 residues. Germline V gene sequence: CDR1 LNHNV, CDR2 YYDKDF (reference sequence). The CDR3 DNA reads TGTGCCACCAGCAGAACAAACACGAACACTGAAGCTTTCTTT. As protein: CATSRTNTNTEAFF.

At least ten counts were recorded for this clonotype. The rearrangement joins TRBV5-1 to TRBJ1-1; no definite D call. V lost 7 bases to trimming and J lost 0 bases, with 13 bases between them. The CDR3 loop spans 14 amino acids. The V gene's germline CDR1 is SGHRS and CDR2 YFSETQ. The CDR3 region has the DNA TGCGCCAGCTCGGAGAATATGATGAACACTGAAGCTTTCTTT. Protein: CASSENMMNTEAFF.

As for this clonotype: Being one base from a much bigger clone, this may be a read error. In this CDR3 the conserved last residue, phenylalanine or tryptophan, is missing, so a read error is likely. The limits of the CDR3 on the DNA are not certain, so only TCRdb's listed CDR3 is given. This chain uses TRBV2 with TRBJ2-7; TRBD1, the table's D call, was not compared with the DNA. CDR1 SNHLY and CDR2 FYNNEI come from the germline V gene. The CDR3 extends over 11 residues, inclusive of both ends. The CDR3 loop is CASSQEVGAYL.

By share of the sample, this clonotype is medium-sized. This chain connects TRBV3-1 to TRBJ1-1; D ambiguous. Germline lookup yields CDR1 LGHDT and CDR2 YNNKEL (reference sequence). The length of the CDR3 is 12 residues. V was trimmed by 2 bases and J by 5 bases, leaving 6 bases between them. The CDR3 is CASSQFRTEAFF. CDR3 coding DNA: TGTGCCAGCAGCCAATTCCGTACTGAAGCTTTCTTT.

This clonotype was observed many times. The chain joins TRBV2 to TRBJ1-1; 8 nucleotides align to TRBD1. Germline loops: CDR1 SNHLY, CDR2 FYNNEI. J gave up 4 bases and V 6 bases, and 4 bases lay outside the gene matches. This CDR3 region has 13 residues. The CDR3 spells CASRLTGGTEAFF. The DNA of the CDR3 is TGTGCCAGCAGACTAACAGGGGGCACTGAAGCTTTCTTT.

In its sample, this clonotype ranks as medium-sized. The chain combines TRBV28 with TRBJ1-1; D call uncertain. The CDR3 consists of 14 residues. The V and J ends lost 6 bases and 5 bases respectively, with 16 bases between them. Germline V gene sequence: CDR1 MDHEN, CDR2 SYDVKM. The CDR3 region has the DNA TGTGCCAGCAGCCCGGCCCGTAGGCGAACTGAAGCTTTCTTT. This sequence encodes CASSPARRRTEAFF. The complete variable domain, with remaining parts taken from reference TRBV28 and TRBJ1-1, reads DVKVTQSSRYLVKRTGEKVFLECVQDMDHENMFWYRQDPGLGLRLIYFSYDVKMKEKGDIPEGYSVSREKKERFSLILESASTNQTSMYLCASSPARRRTEAFFGQGTRLTVV.

In this sample, this clonotype is medium-sized (0.01 to 0.1%). The V call is TRBV24-1, the J call TRBJ2-3; D is uncertain. The CDR3 has 13 amino acids. CDR1 and CDR2 from the germline V gene are KGHDR and SFDVKD. V was trimmed by 2 bases and J by 4 bases, leaving 6 bases between them. For the CDR3, the DNA is TGTGCCACCAGTGATTCGAGCCCAGATACGCAGTATTTT. Its translation: CATSDSSPDTQYF.

This clonotype was seen at least ten times. J is TRBJ2-3 and V is TRBV9; TRBD1 is a possible D gene (6 bases). There are 16 residues in the CDR3. Between the trimmed V and J ends, which lost 0 bases and 0 bases, there was a span of 11 bases. Germline-derived CDR1 and CDR2 are SGDLS and YYNGEE. CDR3: CASSVDRAFSTDTQYF. The CDR3 bases are TGTGCCAGCAGCGTAGACAGGGCCTTTAGCACAGATACGCAGTATTTT.

By sample fraction, this clonotype is medium-sized. This chain connects TRBV2 to TRBJ1-2; the D gene is possibly TRBD1 (5 bases). V was shortened by 5 bases and J by 9 bases, with 16 bases between the two germline ends. CDR1 is SNHLY, CDR2 FYNNEI, per germline. This CDR3 has 13 amino acids. The DNA for the CDR3 is TGTGCCAGCAGTATACAGGATCGTCAGAGCTACACCTTC. Translating gives CASSIQDRQSYTF.

This clonotype was detected a few times. This may stem from a read error, because a much larger clone lies one nucleotide away. The gene calls are TRBV20-1 and TRBJ2-7; TRBD2 matches 7 bases. The germline CDR1 and CDR2 sequences are DFQATT and SNEGSKA (reference sequence). V lost 3 bases to trimming and J lost 0 bases; unmatched junction nucleotides: 5. The CDR3 is 14 residues long. The CDR3, as DNA: TGCAGTGCTAGTGGGAGGGGCATCTCCTACGAGCAGTACTTC. It translates to CSASGRGISYEQYF.

This clonotype was seen many times. The V gene is TRBV11-2, the J gene TRBJ2-1; 7 bases map to TRBD2. With 5 bases clipped from V and 10 bases from J, the junction kept 11 bases outside the gene matches. CDR3 length equals 14 residues. From germline, CDR1 is SGHAT and CDR2 FQNNGV. Here the CDR3 reads CASSPGLRLGEQFF. CDR3 DNA: TGTGCCAGCAGCCCGGGACTACGACTTGGGGAGCAGTTCTTC.

This clonotype is categorized as medium-sized (0.01 to 0.1%). The rearrangement joins TRBV20-1 to TRBJ2-5; 7 nucleotides agree with TRBD2. Germline V gene sequence: CDR1 DFQATT, CDR2 SNEGSKA (reference sequence). Losses at the gene ends were 0 bases for V and 9 bases for J; bases not matched to a gene: 10. This CDR3 has 14 amino acids. CDR3 amino acids: CSAREGLVKLAQYF. The CDR3 bases are TGCAGTGCTAGAGAAGGACTAGTAAAGCTGGCCCAGTACTTC.

As regards this clonotype: Because it lacks the conserved phenylalanine or tryptophan at the end, this CDR3 is likely a read error. The chain uses TRBV18 and TRBJ1-5, with a tentative D call TRBD1 (5 bases). This CDR3 is 14 amino acids long. From germline, CDR1 is KGHSH and CDR2 LQKENI. The DNA for the CDR3 is TGCGCCAGCTCACCTCAGGGAAGAGATCAGCCCCAGCATTCT. Its protein is CASSPQGRDQPQHS.

This clonotype is large (0.1 to 1%) by share. The chain couples TRBV15 to TRBJ2-2; D is uncertain. CDR1 is LNHNV, CDR2 YYDKDF, per germline (reference sequence). V dropped 0 bases and J dropped 0 bases, with 11 bases sitting between them. CDR3 length: 17 residues. CDR3 amino acids: CATSRDGNSANTGELFF. As DNA, the CDR3 is TGTGCCACCAGCAGAGACGGTAACAGCGCGAACACCGGGGAGCTGTTTTTT.

This clonotype was picked up a small number of times. A much larger clone differs by one base, so this may be a read error. The V call is TRBV6-1, the J call TRBJ1-4, with 12 bases lining up with TRBD1. V was clipped by 4 bases and J by 7 bases; unmatched bases: 13. Per germline, CDR1 MNHNS and CDR2 SASEGT. This CDR3 is built from 18 residues. CDR3 nucleotide sequence: TGTGCCAGCAGTGGTCTCCGGGACAGGGGGCGAGAAGGTGAAAAACTGTTTTTT. Encoded protein: CASSGLRDRGREGEKLFF.

Details on this clonotype: At one end the junction does not follow the germline gene, possibly because of a read error. The gene calls are TRBV20-1 and TRBJ2-1; D remains ambiguous. The germline V gene encodes CDR1 DFQATT and CDR2 SNEGSKA (reference sequence). This CDR3 has 13 amino acids. The CDR3 loop reads CSARDLDMGKQLF. DNA of the CDR3: TGCAGTGCTAGAGATCTTGACATGGGAAAGCAGCTCTTC.

Judged by abundance, this clonotype is medium-sized (0.01 to 0.1%). The chain carries TRBV7-2 and TRBJ1-2, with unresolved D. There are 12 residues in the CDR3. Trimming shortened V by 1 base and J by 7 bases, and 7 bases separated the two germline ends. Germline V gene data show CDR1 as SGHTA and CDR2 as FQGNSA. CDR3 sequence (DNA): TGTGCCAGCAGCTTAGTAGGTAGTGGCTACACCTTC. Translation: CASSLVGSGYTF.

In its sample, this clonotype was seen many times. The chain carries TRBV18 and TRBJ2-3, with D hard to call. CDR1 and CDR2 (germline): KGHSH, LQKENI. The V gene lost 4 bases and the J gene lost 5 bases, with 13 bases spanning the gap. The CDR3 is 14 residues long. The CDR3: CASSLLSRGDTQYF. CDR3 coding DNA: TGTGCCAGCTCACTCCTCTCTCGCGGAGATACGCAGTATTTT.

This clonotype qualifies as medium-sized. An end of the junction differs from the germline gene, which may be a read error. J is TRBJ2-7 and V is TRBV20-1; D ambiguous. The CDR3 is 12 amino acids. CDR1 is DFQATT, CDR2 SNEGSKA, per germline (reference sequence). Here the CDR3 DNA reads TGCAGTGCTAGAGGCTTGGGCTACGAGCAGTGCTTC. Its protein product is CSARGLGYEQCF.

This clonotype came up many times. The chain links TRBV19 to TRBJ2-5, with 7 bases aligning to TRBD1. The CDR3 has 15 amino acids. Per the germline V gene, CDR1 is LNHDA and CDR2 is SQIVND (reference sequence). V lost 3 bases, J lost 2 bases, and 6 bases stayed unmatched. This chain's CDR3 is CASSMGTAAQETQYF. Here the CDR3 DNA reads TGTGCCAGTAGTATGGGGACAGCGGCTCAAGAGACCCAGTACTTC.

The chain has TRBV7-2 and TRBJ2-1, with D hard to call. This CDR3 comprises 14 residues. V was trimmed by 5 bases and J by 10 bases, leaving 18 bases between them. The V gene's germline CDR1 is SGHTA and CDR2 FQGNSA. The CDR3 sequence is CASSQSGPAREQFF. In DNA, the CDR3 is TGTGCCAGCAGCCAGTCCGGGCCGGCCCGGGAGCAGTTCTTC.